The clone carrying this T cell receptor (beta chain) was detected only a few times. The target antigen is unknown. MiXCR, run by TCRdb on the 5' RACE reads, gives a single entry per CDR3 protein. The sample includes around 310,000 distinct CDR3 sequences, approximately 9% seen only once; the top ten take roughly 18%. Trimming left V 3 bases short and J 3 bases short, with 27 bases between. Looked up from germline, CDR1 is SQVTM and CDR2 is ANQGSEA. CDR3 length: 19 amino acids. These data belong to a study of T cells after yellow fever vaccination. At the level of the study: Each low-cell-number fraction was prepared by means of SMART-Seq v4 Ultra Low Input. Findings and limits, study-wide: Though weaker, the secondary response peaked faster, on day 5 versus 15. Primary-vaccination clones mostly resurfaced post-booster (nearly 97% CD4, around 88% CD8). Repertoires obtained by FACS sorting could include abundant clonotypes that entered as contaminants from the bulk population.

This clonotype originated in a man aged 18-30 years who received the YFV17D yellow fever vaccine. V is TRBV29-1 and J is TRBJ2-1; D tentatively reads TRBD1 or TRBD2 (5 bases each). This sample comprised PBMCs, obtained on the day of the first yellow fever vaccination. The CDR3, as DNA: TGCAGCGTTGATAACCTGGGAGAACTCCAAGGGACGTTCTACAATGAGCAGTTCTTC. Translated, it gives CSVDNLGELQGTFYNEQFF.